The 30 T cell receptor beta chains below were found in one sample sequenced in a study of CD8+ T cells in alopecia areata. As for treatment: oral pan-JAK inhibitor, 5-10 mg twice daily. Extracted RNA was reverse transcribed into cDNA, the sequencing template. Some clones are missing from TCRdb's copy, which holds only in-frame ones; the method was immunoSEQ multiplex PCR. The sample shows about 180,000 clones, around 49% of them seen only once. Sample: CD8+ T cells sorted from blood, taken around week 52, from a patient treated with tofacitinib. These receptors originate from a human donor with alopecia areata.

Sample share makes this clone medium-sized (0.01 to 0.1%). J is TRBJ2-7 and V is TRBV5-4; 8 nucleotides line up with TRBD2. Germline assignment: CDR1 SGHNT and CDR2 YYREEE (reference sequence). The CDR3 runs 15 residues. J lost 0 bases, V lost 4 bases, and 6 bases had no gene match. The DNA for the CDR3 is TGTGCCAGCAGCAAGCGGGGGTTTCTCTCCTACGAGCAGTACTTC. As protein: CASSKRGFLSYEQYF.

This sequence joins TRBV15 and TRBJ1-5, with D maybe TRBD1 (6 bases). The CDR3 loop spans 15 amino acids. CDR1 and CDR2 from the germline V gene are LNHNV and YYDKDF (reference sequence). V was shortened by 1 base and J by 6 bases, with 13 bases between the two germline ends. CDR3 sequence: CATSRGTGSVQPQHF. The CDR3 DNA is TGTGCCACCAGCAGAGGTACAGGGTCGGTTCAGCCCCAGCATTTT.

CDR3 loop: CASSPGPRPYTF. The CDR3 region has the DNA TGTGCCAGCAGTCCGGGCCCTCGACCCTACACCTTC. The rearrangement links TRBV6-5 to TRBJ1-2, with D unresolved. V was shortened by 5 bases and J by 10 bases, with 14 bases between the two germline ends. The germline V gene has CDR1 MNHEY and CDR2 SVGAGI. The CDR3 consists of 12 residues.

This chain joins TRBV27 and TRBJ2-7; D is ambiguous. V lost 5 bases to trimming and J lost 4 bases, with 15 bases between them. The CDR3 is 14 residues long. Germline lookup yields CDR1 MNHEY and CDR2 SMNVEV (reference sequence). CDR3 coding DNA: TGTGCCAGCAGTACCGGACCGAAACCTTACGAGCAGTACTTC. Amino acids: CASSTGPKPYEQYF.

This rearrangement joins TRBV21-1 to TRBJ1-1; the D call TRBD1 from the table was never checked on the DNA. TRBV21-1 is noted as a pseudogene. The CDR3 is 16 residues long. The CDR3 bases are TGTGCCAGCAGCAAAGTTTCCGGGACAGGGAACACTGAAGCTTTCTTT. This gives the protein CASSKVSGTGNTEAFF.

CDR3 loop: CAFKAGELFF. CDR3 nucleotide sequence: TGTGCCTTTAAGGCCGGGGAGCTGTTTTTT. The chain uses TRBV30 and TRBJ2-2; D uncertain. The CDR3 has 10 residues. The ends were cut back, 7 bases at V and 6 bases at J, with 6 bases in the middle. Germline CDR1 is GTSNPN and CDR2 is SVGIG (reference sequence).

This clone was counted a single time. The DNA of the CDR3 is TGTGCCTGGAGTTCGGGTACTCAGCCCCAGCATTTT. It yields the protein CAWSSGTQPQHF. The rearrangement joins TRBV30 to TRBJ1-5; no definite D call. The V and J ends lost 2 bases and 6 bases respectively, with 8 bases between them. The CDR3 is made up of 12 amino acids. The germline gives CDR1 GTSNPN, CDR2 SVGIG (reference sequence). The whole variable domain, remainder taken from reference TRBV30 and TRBJ1-5, is SQTIHQWPATLVQPVGSPLSLECTVEGTSNPNLYWYRQAAGRGLQLLFYSVGIGQISSEVPQNLSASRPQDRQFILSSKKLLLSDSGFYLCAWSSGTQPQHFGDGTRLSIL.

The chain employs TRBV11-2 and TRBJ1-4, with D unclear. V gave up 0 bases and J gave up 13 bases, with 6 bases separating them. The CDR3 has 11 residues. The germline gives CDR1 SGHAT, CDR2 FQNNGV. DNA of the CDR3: TGTGCCAGCAGCTTAGAAGGAGCACTGTTTTTT. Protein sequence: CASSLEGALFF.

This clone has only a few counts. The CDR3 DNA follows: TGCAGCGCTCGGGACAGGGCCTACGAGCAGTACTTC. It encodes CSARDRAYEQYF. The V gene is TRBV29-1, the J gene TRBJ2-7; 9 nucleotides align to TRBD1. The CDR3 totals 12 residues. Trimming at V came to 7 bases and at J to 2 bases, leaving 3 bases not matched to a gene. CDR1 is SQVTM, CDR2 ANQGSEA, per germline.

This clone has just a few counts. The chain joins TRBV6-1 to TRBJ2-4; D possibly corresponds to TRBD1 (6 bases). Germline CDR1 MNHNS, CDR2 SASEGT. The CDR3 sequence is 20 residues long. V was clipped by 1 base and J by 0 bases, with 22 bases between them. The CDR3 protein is CASSEGGRDTINLAKNIQYF. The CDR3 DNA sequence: TGTGCCAGCAGTGAAGGGGGACGGGACACGATAAACCTAGCCAAAAACATTCAGTACTTC.

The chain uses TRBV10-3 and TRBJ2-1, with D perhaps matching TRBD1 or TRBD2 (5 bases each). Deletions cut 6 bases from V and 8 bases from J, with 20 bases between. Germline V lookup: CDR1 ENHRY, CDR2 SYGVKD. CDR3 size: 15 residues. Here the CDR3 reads CAISAGTRVRDEQFF. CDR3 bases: TGTGCCATCAGCGCCGGGACCCGCGTTCGGGATGAGCAGTTCTTC.

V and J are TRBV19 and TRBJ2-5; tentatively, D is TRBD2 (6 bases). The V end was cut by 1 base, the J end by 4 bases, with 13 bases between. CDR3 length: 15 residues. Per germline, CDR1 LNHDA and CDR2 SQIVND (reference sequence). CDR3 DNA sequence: TGTGCCAGTAGTATAGGCACGGGAGAACCAGAGACCCAGTACTTC. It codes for CASSIGTGEPETQYF.

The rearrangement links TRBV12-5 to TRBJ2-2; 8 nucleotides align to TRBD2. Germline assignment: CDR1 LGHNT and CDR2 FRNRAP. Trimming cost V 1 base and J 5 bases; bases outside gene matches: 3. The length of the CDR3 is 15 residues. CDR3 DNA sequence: TGTGCTAGTGGTTTGGGAATAGCGGGGACCGGGGAGCTGTTTTTT. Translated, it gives CASGLGIAGTGELFF.

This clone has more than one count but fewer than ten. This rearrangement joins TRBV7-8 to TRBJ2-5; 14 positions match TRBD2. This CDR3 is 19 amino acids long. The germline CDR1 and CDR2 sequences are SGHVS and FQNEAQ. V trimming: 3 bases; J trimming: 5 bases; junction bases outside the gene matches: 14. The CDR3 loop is CASSFPTSGGALVRETQYF. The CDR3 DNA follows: TGTGCCAGCAGCTTCCCGACTAGCGGGGGGGCTCTGGTCCGGGAGACCCAGTACTTC.

For the CDR3, the DNA is TGTGCCAGCAGCGCAACCGGACAGGGGGCGGAGGAGCAGTACTTC. Translating it yields CASSATGQGAEEQYF. The genes are TRBV6-5 and TRBJ2-7; 11 bases are shared with TRBD1. Germline CDR1 MNHEY, CDR2 SVGAGI. J lost 7 bases, V lost 6 bases, and 11 bases had no gene match. The CDR3 has 15 amino acids.

The CDR3 loop is CSVEDPKSGETQYF. CDR3 DNA: TGCAGCGTTGAAGATCCCAAAAGTGGGGAGACCCAGTACTTC. This chain joins TRBV29-1 and TRBJ2-5; D is uncertain. V lost 0 bases and J lost 5, with 13 bases in between. This CDR3 has 14 residues. Germline V gene data show CDR1 as SQVTM and CDR2 as ANQGSEA.

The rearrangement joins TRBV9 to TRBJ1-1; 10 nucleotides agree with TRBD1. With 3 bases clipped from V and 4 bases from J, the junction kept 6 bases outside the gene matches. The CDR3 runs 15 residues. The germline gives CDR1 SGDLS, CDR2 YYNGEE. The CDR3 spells CASSAGTGDGTEAFF. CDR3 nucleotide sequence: TGTGCCAGCAGCGCAGGGACAGGGGATGGCACTGAAGCTTTCTTT.

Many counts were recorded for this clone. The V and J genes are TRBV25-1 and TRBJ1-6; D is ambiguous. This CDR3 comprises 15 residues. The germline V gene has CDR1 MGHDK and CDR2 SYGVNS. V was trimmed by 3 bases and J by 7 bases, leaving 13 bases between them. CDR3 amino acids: CASSDPGRKNSPLHF. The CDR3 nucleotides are TGTGCCAGCAGTGATCCCGGCCGGAAAAATTCACCCCTCCACTTT.

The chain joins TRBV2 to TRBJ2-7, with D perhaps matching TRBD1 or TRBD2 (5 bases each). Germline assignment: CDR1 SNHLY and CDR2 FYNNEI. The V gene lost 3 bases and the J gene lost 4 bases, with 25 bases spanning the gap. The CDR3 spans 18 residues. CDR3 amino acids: CASSDGAGTRRGVYEQYF. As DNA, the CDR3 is TGTGCCAGCAGTGATGGGGCCGGGACCCGGCGTGGGGTTTACGAGCAGTACTTC.

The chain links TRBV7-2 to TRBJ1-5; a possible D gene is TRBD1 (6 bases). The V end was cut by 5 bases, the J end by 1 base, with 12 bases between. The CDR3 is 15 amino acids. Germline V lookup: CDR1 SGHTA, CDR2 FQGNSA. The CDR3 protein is CASSPPRGSNQPQHF. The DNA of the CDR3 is TGTGCCAGCAGCCCGCCCAGGGGCAGCAATCAGCCCCAGCATTTT.

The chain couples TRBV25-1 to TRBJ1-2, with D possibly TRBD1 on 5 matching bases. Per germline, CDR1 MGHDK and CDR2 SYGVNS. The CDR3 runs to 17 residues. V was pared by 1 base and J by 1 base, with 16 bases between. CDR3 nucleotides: TGTGCCAGCAGTGAATCAGGGAGCCCCGCGGTTAACTATGGCTACACCTTC. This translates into CASSESGSPAVNYGYTF.

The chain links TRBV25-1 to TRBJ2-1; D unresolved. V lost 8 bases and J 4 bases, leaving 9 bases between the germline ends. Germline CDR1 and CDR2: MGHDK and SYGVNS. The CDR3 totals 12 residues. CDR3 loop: CASSPVYNEQFF. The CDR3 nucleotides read TGTGCCAGCTCCCCGGTGTACAATGAGCAGTTCTTC.

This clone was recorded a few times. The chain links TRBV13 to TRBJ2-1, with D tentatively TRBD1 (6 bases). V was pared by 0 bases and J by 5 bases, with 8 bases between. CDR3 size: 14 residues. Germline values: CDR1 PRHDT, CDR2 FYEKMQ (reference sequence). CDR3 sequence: CASSLGAGDNEQFF. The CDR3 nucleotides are TGTGCCAGCAGCTTAGGGGCAGGGGACAATGAGCAGTTCTTC.

CDR3 bases: TGCGCCAGCAGTCAGCATCTGACGAAGGGAGTCTATGGCTACACCTTC. Amino acids: CASSQHLTKGVYGYTF. The chain is built from TRBV23-1 and TRBJ1-2, with D unresolved. TRBV23-1 is an ORF for which the function is uncertain. Deletions cut 3 bases from V and 4 bases from J, with 18 bases between. The CDR3 contains 16 residues.

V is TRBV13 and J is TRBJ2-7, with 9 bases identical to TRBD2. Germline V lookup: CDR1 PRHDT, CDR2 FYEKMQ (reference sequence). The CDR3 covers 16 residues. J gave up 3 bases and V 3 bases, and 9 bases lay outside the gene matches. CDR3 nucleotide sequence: TGTGCCAGCAGCTTCGAGCGGGGGGCTGAGGTCTACGAGCAGTACTTC. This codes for CASSFERGAEVYEQYF.

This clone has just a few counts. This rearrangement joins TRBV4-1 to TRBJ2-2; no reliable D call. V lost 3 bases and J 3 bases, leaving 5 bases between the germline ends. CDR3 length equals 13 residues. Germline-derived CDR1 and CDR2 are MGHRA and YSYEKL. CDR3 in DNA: TGCGCCAGCAGCCAGGGCCACACCGGGGAGCTGTTTTTT. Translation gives CASSQGHTGELFF.

CDR3 loop: CASSFDKNTEAFF. In DNA, the CDR3 is TGTGCCAGCAGCTTCGACAAGAACACTGAAGCTTTCTTT. This rearrangement joins TRBV6-6 to TRBJ1-1, with D unresolved. There are 13 residues in the CDR3. Looked up from germline, CDR1 is MNHNY and CDR2 is SVGAGI (reference sequence). V lost 6 bases and J 1 base, leaving 9 bases between the germline ends.

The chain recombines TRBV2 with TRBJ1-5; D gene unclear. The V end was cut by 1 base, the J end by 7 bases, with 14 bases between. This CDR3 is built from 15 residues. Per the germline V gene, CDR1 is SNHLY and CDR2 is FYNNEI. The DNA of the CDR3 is TGTGCCAGCAGTGAAGGGCTACAAGGCAGGCAGCCCCAGCATTTT. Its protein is CASSEGLQGRQPQHF.

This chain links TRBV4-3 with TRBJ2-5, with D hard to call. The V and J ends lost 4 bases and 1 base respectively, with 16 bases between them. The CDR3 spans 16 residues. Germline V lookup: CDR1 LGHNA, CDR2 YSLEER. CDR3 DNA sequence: TGCGCCAGCAGCCCGCTCTTGGATTCACGCCAAGAGACCCAGTACTTC. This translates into CASSPLLDSRQETQYF.

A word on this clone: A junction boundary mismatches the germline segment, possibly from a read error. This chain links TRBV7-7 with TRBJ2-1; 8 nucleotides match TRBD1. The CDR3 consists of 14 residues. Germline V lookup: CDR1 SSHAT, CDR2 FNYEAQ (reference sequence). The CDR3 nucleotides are TGTGCTAGCAGCTCCCAGGGGGCTTACAATGAGCAGTTCTTC. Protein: CASSSQGAYNEQFF.